The present T cell receptor beta chain was sequenced within a study of regulatory T cells in long-lasting Graves disease. The CDR3 loop spans 13 amino acids. V was shortened by 0 bases and J by 7 bases, with 10 bases between the two germline ends. CDR1 is DFQATT and CDR2 is SNEGSKA in the germline V gene (reference sequence). Arm-PCR of CDR3 regions with iRepertoire HTBI primers generated TCR beta libraries. TCRdb analysed the multiplex PCR reads with MiXCR anew, one entry per CDR3 protein. The table includes about 440,000 distinct CDR3 sequences, under 15% detected once. This clonotype was observed many times. Described time point: newly diagnosed GD, antithyroid drugs for less than 3 months. Isolated PBMC RNA provided the starting material for the TCR library. The sample was also reused in another study, on T cells in Graves' hyperthyroidism and ophthalmopathy. That work adds: Stable Graves' hyperthyroidism denoted no ophthalmopathy progression over 18 months. Separation of ophthalmopathy from stable hyperthyroidism was achieved by a 13 V-J model. For ophthalmopathy, model prediction preceded onset by a median roughly 6.2 months.

The rearrangement links TRBV20-1 to TRBJ2-1; unclear D gene. Sequenced material: peripheral blood mononuclear cells (PBMCs), taken at new diagnosis, from a patient treated with antithyroid drugs. This receptor was obtained from a woman aged 25 to 39 with Graves disease. The CDR3 is CSAREPDSNEQFF. The CDR3 DNA reads TGCAGTGCTAGAGAACCAGACTCTAATGAGCAGTTCTTC.